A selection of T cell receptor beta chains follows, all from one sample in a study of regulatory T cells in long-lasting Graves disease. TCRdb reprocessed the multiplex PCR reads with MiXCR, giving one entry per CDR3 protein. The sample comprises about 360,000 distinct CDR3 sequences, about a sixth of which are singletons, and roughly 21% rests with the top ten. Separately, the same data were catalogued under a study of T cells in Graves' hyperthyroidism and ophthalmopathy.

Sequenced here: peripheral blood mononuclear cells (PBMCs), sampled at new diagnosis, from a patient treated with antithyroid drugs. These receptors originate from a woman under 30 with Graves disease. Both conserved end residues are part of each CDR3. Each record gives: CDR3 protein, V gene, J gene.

CDR3aa: CSATASGAKINSPLHF
v_gene: TRBV20-1
j_gene: TRBJ1-6

CDR3aa: CASSRRDNQPQHF
v_gene: TRBV27
j_gene: TRBJ1-5

CDR3aa: CASSDPQGPRDEQYF
v_gene: TRBV2
j_gene: TRBJ2-7

CDR3aa: CSARDRRQGTIAYEQYF
v_gene: TRBV20-1
j_gene: TRBJ2-7

CDR3aa: CAWSLGREGYNEQFF
v_gene: TRBV30
j_gene: TRBJ2-1

CDR3aa: CASSLRGTSGRAHTGELFF
v_gene: TRBV5-1
j_gene: TRBJ2-2

CDR3aa: CASSDDQQRNTGELFF
v_gene: TRBV10-2
j_gene: TRBJ2-2

CDR3aa: CASSLFAGGDNEQFF
v_gene: TRBV5-1
j_gene: TRBJ2-1

CDR3aa: CSARTGTSGGTQETQYF
v_gene: TRBV20-1
j_gene: TRBJ2-5

CDR3aa: CASSPGDRSYEQYF
v_gene: TRBV5-1
j_gene: TRBJ2-7

CDR3aa: CASSQTSGITPSEQYF
v_gene: TRBV6-1
j_gene: TRBJ2-7

CDR3aa: CSARDARLAKNIQYF
v_gene: TRBV20-1
j_gene: TRBJ2-4

CDR3aa: CASSQRRDSPTDTQYF
v_gene: TRBV4-1
j_gene: TRBJ2-3

CDR3aa: CASRAGQRLWSANVLTF
v_gene: TRBV5-6
j_gene: TRBJ2-6

CDR3aa: CASSGPGNGYTF
v_gene: TRBV18
j_gene: TRBJ1-2

CDR3aa: CASSLEGQKNEKLFF
v_gene: TRBV5-1
j_gene: TRBJ1-4

CDR3aa: CASSSLGTGGRELFF
v_gene: TRBV27
j_gene: TRBJ2-2

CDR3aa: CASSQDDLVGYEQYF
v_gene: TRBV4-1
j_gene: TRBJ2-7

CDR3aa: CASSLAQGGGETQYF
v_gene: TRBV11-1
j_gene: TRBJ2-5

CDR3aa: CASSFGGSNYGYTF
v_gene: TRBV5-4
j_gene: TRBJ1-2

CDR3aa: CASGLVLAGGRYNEQFF
v_gene: TRBV12-5
j_gene: TRBJ2-1

CDR3aa: CASSRHTGGIEETQYF
v_gene: TRBV2
j_gene: TRBJ2-5

CDR3aa: CASSMTGASTDTQYF
v_gene: TRBV5-1
j_gene: TRBJ2-3

CDR3aa: CASSDSGQGNQPQHF
v_gene: TRBV2
j_gene: TRBJ1-5

CDR3aa: CASSWGGLSSYNEQFF
v_gene: TRBV5-1
j_gene: TRBJ2-1

CDR3aa: CASSLATGEAFF
v_gene: TRBV5-6
j_gene: TRBJ1-1

CDR3aa: CASPGPGGTEKLFF
v_gene: TRBV5-6
j_gene: TRBJ1-4

CDR3aa: CASSSTRDRVSLPLHF
v_gene: TRBV12-3/TRBV12-4
j_gene: TRBJ1-6

CDR3aa: CSARDPGLAERLVGRYNEQFF
v_gene: TRBV20-1
j_gene: TRBJ2-1

CDR3aa: CAISPGGSTDTQYF
v_gene: TRBV10-3
j_gene: TRBJ2-3

CDR3aa: CASSVEGGRATEAFF
v_gene: TRBV9
j_gene: TRBJ1-1

CDR3aa: CASSPPAGSYTGELFF
v_gene: TRBV28
j_gene: TRBJ2-2

CDR3aa: CASSLGLHTDTQYF
v_gene: TRBV5-1
j_gene: TRBJ2-3

CDR3aa: CASVQDTEAFF
v_gene: TRBV27
j_gene: TRBJ1-1

CDR3aa: CSASAFRGHGYTF
v_gene: TRBV20-1
j_gene: TRBJ1-2

CDR3aa: CASAAGSSSYNEQFF
v_gene: TRBV7-3
j_gene: TRBJ2-1

CDR3aa: CAWSHPRAGLEQYF
v_gene: TRBV30
j_gene: TRBJ2-7

CDR3aa: CTSSSQGNTEAFF
v_gene: TRBV7-8
j_gene: TRBJ1-1

CDR3aa: CASNLITGGNTEAFF
v_gene: TRBV28
j_gene: TRBJ1-1

CDR3aa: CASRRLDEAFF
v_gene: TRBV6-1
j_gene: TRBJ1-1

CDR3aa: CSALSSGRGYEQYF
v_gene: TRBV20-1
j_gene: TRBJ2-7

CDR3aa: CASSEEVAGGRHNEQFF
v_gene: TRBV6-1
j_gene: TRBJ2-1

CDR3aa: CASTWDRASTDTQYF
v_gene: TRBV12-3/TRBV12-4
j_gene: TRBJ2-3

CDR3aa: CASSYGLSSEQYF
v_gene: TRBV6-8
j_gene: TRBJ2-7

CDR3aa: CASSATGWTEAFF
v_gene: TRBV10-1
j_gene: TRBJ1-1

CDR3aa: CASNPEGSRETQYF
v_gene: TRBV5-6
j_gene: TRBJ2-5

CDR3aa: CASSPQGRGYEQYF
v_gene: TRBV7-6
j_gene: TRBJ2-7

CDR3aa: CASSLVAGVGKTQYF
v_gene: TRBV7-2
j_gene: TRBJ2-5

CDR3aa: CASSYDRDRERGLYNEQFF
v_gene: TRBV6-5
j_gene: TRBJ2-1

CDR3aa: CASSLSGHLQETQYF
v_gene: TRBV19
j_gene: TRBJ2-5

CDR3aa: CASSAGLIVTDTQYF
v_gene: TRBV19
j_gene: TRBJ2-3

CDR3aa: CASSIELVIAEAFF
v_gene: TRBV19
j_gene: TRBJ1-1